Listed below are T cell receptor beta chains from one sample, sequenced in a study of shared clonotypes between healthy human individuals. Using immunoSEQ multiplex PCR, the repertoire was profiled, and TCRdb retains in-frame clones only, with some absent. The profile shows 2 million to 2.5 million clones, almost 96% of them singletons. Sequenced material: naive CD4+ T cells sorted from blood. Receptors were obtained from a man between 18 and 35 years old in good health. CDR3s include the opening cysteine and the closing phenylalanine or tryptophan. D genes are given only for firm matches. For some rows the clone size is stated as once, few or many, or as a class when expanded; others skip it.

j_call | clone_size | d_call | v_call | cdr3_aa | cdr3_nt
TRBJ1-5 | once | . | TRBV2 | CASNGGLGDQPQHF | TGTGCCAGCAATGGGGGGCTGGGAGATCAGCCCCAGCATTTT
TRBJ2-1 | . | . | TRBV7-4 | CASSLACSPCRTEQFF | TGTGCCAGCAGCTTAGCGTGCTCGCCTTGCCGTACGGAGCAGTTCTTC
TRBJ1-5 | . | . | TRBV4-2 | CASSQERSEGQPQHF | TGTGCCAGCAGCCAAGAGAGGTCAGAGGGTCAGCCCCAGCATTTT
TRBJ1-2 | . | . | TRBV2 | CASSVGEGYGYTF | TGTGCCAGCAGTGTAGGTGAGGGGTATGGCTACACCTTC
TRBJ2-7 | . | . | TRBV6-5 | CASSYSMGWATYEQYF | TGTGCCAGCAGTTACTCGATGGGGTGGGCTACCTACGAGCAGTACTTC
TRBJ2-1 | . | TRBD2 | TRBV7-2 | CASGITSGVNNEQFF | TGTGCCAGCGGGATCACTAGCGGGGTTAACAATGAGCAGTTCTTC
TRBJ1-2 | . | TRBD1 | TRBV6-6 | CASSYSTGNYGYTF | TGTGCCAGCAGTTATTCGACAGGGAACTATGGCTACACCTTC
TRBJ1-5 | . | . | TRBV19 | CASSIRGSLSNQPQHF | TGTGCCAGTAGTATCCGGGGGTCGCTCAGCAATCAGCCCCAGCATTTT
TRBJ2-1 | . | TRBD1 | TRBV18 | CASSPPGQGRNEQFF | TGTGCCAGCTCACCACCGGGACAGGGACGAAACGAGCAGTTCTTC
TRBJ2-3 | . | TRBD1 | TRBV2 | CASSPRDRGTDTQYF | TGTGCCAGCAGCCCCCGGGACAGGGGCACAGATACGCAGTATTTT
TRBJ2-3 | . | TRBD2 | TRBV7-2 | CASSLTSGKGSDTQYF | TGTGCCAGCAGCTTGACTAGCGGGAAGGGGTCAGATACGCAGTATTTT
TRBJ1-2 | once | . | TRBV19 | CASSIYREAGYTF | TGTGCCAGTAGTATTTACAGGGAGGCTGGCTACACCTTC
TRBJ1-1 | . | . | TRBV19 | CASSMPSRIRTEAFF | TGTGCCAGTAGTATGCCCTCTAGGATTCGGACTGAAGCTTTCTTT
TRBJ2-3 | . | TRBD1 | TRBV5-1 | CASSLAGGGTDTQYF | TGCGCCAGCAGCTTGGCAGGGGGCGGCACAGATACGCAGTATTTT
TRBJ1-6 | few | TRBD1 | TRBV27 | CASSSRQGGSPLHF | TGTGCCAGCAGTTCTCGACAGGGTGGTTCACCCCTCCACTTT
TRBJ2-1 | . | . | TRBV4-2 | CASSQGGVEQFF | TGTGCCAGCAGCCAAGGCGGGGTGGAGCAGTTCTTC
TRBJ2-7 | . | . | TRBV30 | CASRTDKGVEQYF | TGTGCCTCACGGACTGACAAAGGAGTAGAGCAGTACTTC
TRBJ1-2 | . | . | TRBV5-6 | CASSFAGTPGYTF | TGTGCCAGCAGCTTCGCCGGGACGCCCGGCTACACCTTC
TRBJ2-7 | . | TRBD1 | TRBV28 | CASRGDRRFHEQYF | TGTGCCAGCAGGGGGGACAGGAGGTTTCACGAGCAGTACTTC
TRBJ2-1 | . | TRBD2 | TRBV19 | CASSFAGGASNEQFF | TGTGCCAGTAGTTTTGCGGGAGGGGCCAGCAATGAGCAGTTCTTC
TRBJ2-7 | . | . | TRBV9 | CASSVGSGLGYEQYF | TGTGCCAGCAGCGTAGGGAGCGGTCTCGGTTACGAGCAGTACTTC
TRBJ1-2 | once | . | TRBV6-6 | CASSYSGRSLYGYTF | TGTGCCAGCAGTTACTCGGGCAGGTCCCTCTATGGCTACACCTTC
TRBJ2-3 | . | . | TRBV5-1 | CASSWGAAADTQYF | TGCGCCAGCAGCTGGGGGGCTGCGGCAGATACGCAGTATTTT
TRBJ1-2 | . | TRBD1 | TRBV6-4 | CASSPDRGDGYTF | TGTGCCAGCAGTCCGGACAGGGGAGATGGCTACACCTTC
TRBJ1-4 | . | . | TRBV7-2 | CASSRVATEKLFF | TGTGCCAGCAGCCGGGTTGCGACCGAAAAACTGTTTTTT
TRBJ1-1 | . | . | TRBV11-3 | CASSAGGLHTEAFF | TGTGCCAGCAGCGCGGGGGGGCTGCACACTGAAGCTTTCTTT
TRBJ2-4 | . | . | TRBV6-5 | CASRPLLAKNIQYF | TGTGCCAGCAGACCGTTGCTAGCCAAAAACATTCAGTACTTC